These 10 T cell receptor beta chains came from one sample sequenced in a study of T cells expressing NK-cell markers. TCRdb derives one entry per CDR3 protein from the 5' RACE reads, leaving out DNA. With 300,000 to 500,000 distinct CDR3 sequences in the sample, the ten largest clones hold around 10%. Source material: blood T cells: a sorted CD56 or NKG2C T cell subset, CD4+ or CD8+ T cells, or bulk PBMC T cells (not recorded which). Receptors originate from a woman aged 50 to 60 in good health.

The rearrangement links TRBV3-1 to TRBJ2-6; TCRdb's D gene call, TRBD2, goes unchecked for lack of DNA. The CDR3 extends over 17 amino acids. Looked up from germline, CDR1 is LGHDT and CDR2 is YNNKEL (reference sequence). The CDR3 protein is CASSQYQTRAGANVLTF.

The gene calls are TRBV5-1 and TRBJ2-5; the D call from TCRdb, TRBD2, cannot be confirmed without DNA. Germline CDR1 is SGHRS and CDR2 is YFSETQ. The length of the CDR3 is 18 residues. The chain's CDR3 is CASTPGVGGLAGAETQYF.

The rearrangement links TRBV4-2 to TRBJ2-1; the TCRdb call, TRBD1, lacks DNA for checking. CDR3 length: 16 amino acids. Germline V lookup: CDR1 LGHNA, CDR2 YNFKEQ. CDR3 region: CASSQGGDRVKWGLFF.

J is TRBJ1-2 and V is TRBV29-1; the D call from TCRdb, TRBD1, cannot be confirmed without DNA. Germline CDR1 and CDR2: SQVTM and ANQGSEA. The CDR3 extends over 11 amino acids. Here the CDR3 reads CSVEDGGGYTF. Full variable domain (missing parts from reference TRBV29-1 and TRBJ1-2): SAVISQKPSRDICQRGTSLTIQCQVDSQVTMMFWYRQQPGQSLTLIATANQGSEATYESGFVIDKFPISRPNLTFSTLTVSNMSPEDSSIYLCSVEDGGGYTFGSGTRLTVV.

V gene TRBV10-1 combines with J gene TRBJ2-4; TCRdb names TRBD2, which stays unverified in the absence of DNA. Germline V gene sequence: CDR1 WNHNN, CDR2 SYGVQD (reference sequence). This CDR3 spans 14 amino acids. This CDR3 reads CASSQRGSQNIQYF.

The chain links TRBV10-3 to TRBJ2-1; TCRdb picks TRBD1, but there is no DNA to check that call. Germline CDR1 is ENHRY and CDR2 is SYGVKD. The CDR3 covers 16 residues. The CDR3 loop reads CAISGSGQDSYNEQFF.

This rearrangement joins TRBV11-2 to TRBJ2-1; with no DNA, the TCRdb D assignment of TRBD2 cannot be verified. CDR1 and CDR2 from the germline V gene are SGHAT and FQNNGV. This CDR3 has 15 amino acids. The CDR3 region is CASSSEAGTYNEQFF.

V usage is TRBV27 and J usage is TRBJ2-3; the TRBD2 assignment by TCRdb is unverifiable without DNA. The CDR3 extends over 17 amino acids. CDR1 and CDR2 (germline): MNHEY, SMNVEV (reference sequence). CDR3 loop: CASSSDVVGGRTDTQYF.

This chain uses TRBV27 with TRBJ2-3; the TCRdb call, TRBD1, lacks DNA for checking. CDR3 length: 12 residues. Germline loops: CDR1 MNHEY, CDR2 SMNVEV (reference sequence). CDR3: CASREGPDTQYF.

V gene TRBV14 combines with J gene TRBJ2-5; as DNA is missing, the TRBD1 call by TCRdb cannot be tested. The CDR3 runs to 18 residues. Germline V lookup: CDR1 SGHDN, CDR2 FVKESK. The CDR3: CASSQVGPATYLGETQYF. The complete variable domain, with remaining parts taken from reference TRBV14 and TRBJ2-5, reads EAGVTQFPSHSVIEKGQTVTLRCDPISGHDNLYWYRRVMGKEIKFLLHFVKESKQDESGMPNNRFLAERTGGTYSTLKVQPAELEDSGVYFCASSQVGPATYLGETQYFGPGTRLLVL.